Below, 17 T cell receptor beta chains from the same sample are listed, as sequenced in a study of blood T cell repertoires in COVID-19 (dated by TCRdb to the early 2020s). Preparation of the library involved the immunoSEQ multiplex PCR assay. What TCRdb holds here is the immuneACCESS table cut down to in-frame rearrangements. Part of the clones is not present; checked against another copy, under half of the missing clones reflect an unresolved V gene, and the others are unexplained. The sample yields 220,000 or so clones; approximately 85% were counted once. Of the sample, approximately 2% falls within the top ten clones. Source material: PBMCs or T cells enriched from blood (not recorded which). The origin of the receptors is a woman in her 50s who had recovered from COVID-19.

The J gene is TRBJ1-6, the V gene TRBV7-2; D is possibly TRBD1 (5 bases). This CDR3 region has 15 residues. Germline V CDR1 and CDR2: SGHTA, FQGNSA. V lost 2 bases, J lost 7 bases, and 12 bases lay in between. Here the CDR3 reads CASSLRGGANSPLHF. The CDR3 nucleotides are TGTGCCAGCAGCTTAAGGGGAGGGGCGAATTCACCCCTCCACTTT. The variable domain in full, with the rest retrieved from reference TRBV7-2 and TRBJ1-6, is GAGVSQSPSNKVTEKGKDVELRCDPISGHTALYWYRQSLGQGLEFLIYFQGNSAPDKSGLPSDRFSAERTGGSVSTLTIQRTQQEDSAVYLCASSLRGGANSPLHFGNGTRLTVT.

The chain couples TRBV30 to TRBJ2-7; 7 bases are shared with TRBD1. Germline V CDR1 and CDR2: GTSNPN, SVGIG (reference sequence). The J segment lost 2 bases and the V segment lost 3 bases, leaving 7 bases of the junction unmatched. This CDR3 region has 14 residues. The DNA of the CDR3 is TGTGCCTGGAGGCCGGGACAGATAACCTACGAGCAGTACTTC. Translating gives CAWRPGQITYEQYF.

This chain links TRBV15 with TRBJ1-3, with 8 bases that match TRBD1. The CDR3 contains 14 residues. Germline assignment: CDR1 LNHNV and CDR2 YYDKDF (reference sequence). The V gene end was trimmed by 6 bases and the J gene end by 5 bases; junction bases not matched to a gene: 6. CDR3 in DNA: TGTGCCACCAGTCTCGGACAGGGTAGAAACACCATATATTTT. Amino acid sequence: CATSLGQGRNTIYF.

The rearrangement uses TRBV6-5 and TRBJ2-4, with D possibly being TRBD1 (6 bases). The length of the CDR3 is 14 residues. V was trimmed by 6 bases and J by 1 base, leaving 10 bases between them. Germline loops: CDR1 MNHEY, CDR2 SVGAGI. CDR3 protein: CASSHTGAKNIQYF. As DNA, the CDR3 is TGTGCCAGCAGCCATACAGGGGCCAAAAACATTCAGTACTTC.

The chain joins TRBV18 to TRBJ1-2; TRBD1 agrees at 8 bases. Germline lookup yields CDR1 KGHSH and CDR2 LQKENI. CDR3 length: 17 residues. The trim removed 3 bases at V and 5 bases at J, leaving 14 bases unmatched. CDR3 protein: CASSPGAGGVVKYGYTF. CDR3 DNA sequence: TGTGCCAGCTCACCTGGCGCAGGGGGCGTAGTCAAATATGGCTACACCTTC. Full variable domain (remainder filled in from reference TRBV18 and TRBJ1-2): NAGVMQNPRHLVRRRGQEARLRCSPMKGHSHVYWYRQLPEEGLKFMVYLQKENIIDESGMPKERFSAEFPKEGPSILRIQQVVRGDSAAYFCASSPGAGGVVKYGYTFGSGTRLTVV.

J is TRBJ2-5 and V is TRBV20-1; no definite D call. The CDR3 covers 10 residues. CDR1 DFQATT and CDR2 SNEGSKA come from the germline V gene (reference sequence). V was cut by 7 bases and J by 3 bases, with 6 bases left in between. The CDR3: CSGQKETQYF. The DNA of the CDR3 is TGCAGTGGCCAGAAAGAGACCCAGTACTTC.

This chain links TRBV19 with TRBJ2-7; possible D gene TRBD1, 6 bases. The CDR3 length is 11 residues. V lost 4 bases, J lost 6 bases, and 7 bases lay in between. Germline V gives CDR1 LNHDA, CDR2 SQIVND (reference sequence). CDR3 nucleotides: TGTGCCAGTAGTAACAGGGCCGAGCAGTACTTC. Translated, it gives CASSNRAEQYF.

The chain employs TRBV7-3 and TRBJ2-7; 7 positions agree with TRBD2. V shed 1 base, J shed 3 bases, and the junction held 9 bases outside the gene matches. This CDR3 contains 16 residues. Germline V gene lookup returns CDR1 SGHTA and CDR2 FQGTGA. The CDR3 region has the DNA TGTGCCAGCAGCTTAAGGGCGGCGGGGGAGCACTACGAGCAGTACTTC. It specifies CASSLRAAGEHYEQYF.

The rearrangement joins TRBV4-3 to TRBJ2-1, with D possibly TRBD2 on 5 matching bases. The CDR3 is 18 residues long. Germline loops: CDR1 LGHNA, CDR2 YSLEER. The V end was cut by 0 bases, the J end by 4 bases, with 19 bases between. The CDR3 nucleotides read TGCGCCAGCAGCCAAGATGTGGCGGGCTATCCGACGTACAATGAGCAGTTCTTC. This encodes CASSQDVAGYPTYNEQFF.

The chain has TRBV5-1 and TRBJ2-7; 7 bases match TRBD1. The CDR3 covers 15 residues. CDR1 and CDR2 (germline): SGHRS, YFSETQ. V shed 4 bases, J shed 2 bases, and the junction held 9 bases outside the gene matches. The CDR3 loop reads CASSPWDSGPYEQYF. The CDR3 DNA sequence: TGCGCCAGCAGCCCCTGGGACAGCGGACCCTACGAGCAGTACTTC.

The CDR3 DNA is TGTGCCACCAGTCGCGGGTTTTCCTTAGTGAATGAGCAGTTCTTC. This gives the protein CATSRGFSLVNEQFF. The chain uses TRBV24-1 and TRBJ2-1, with D tentatively TRBD2 (5 bases). Germline values: CDR1 KGHDR, CDR2 SFDVKD. The V end was cut by 6 bases, the J end by 7 bases, with 18 bases between. The CDR3 spans 15 residues.

This chain uses TRBV7-2 with TRBJ2-2, with 9 bases identical to TRBD1. Trimming cost V 5 bases and J 8 bases; bases outside gene matches: 9. CDR1 SGHTA and CDR2 FQGNSA come from the germline V gene. This CDR3 contains 15 residues. CDR3 nucleotides: TGTGCCAGCAGCCCTCGACAGGGGGGCCCGGGGGAGCTGTTTTTT. This encodes CASSPRQGGPGELFF.

This clone was recorded a few times. The CDR3 loop is CSVADSRTEAFF. The CDR3 nucleotides are TGCAGCGTTGCCGACAGTCGGACTGAAGCTTTCTTT. The chain has TRBV29-1 and TRBJ1-1, with D maybe TRBD1 (5 bases). This CDR3 spans 12 amino acids. In germline, CDR1 is SQVTM, CDR2 ANQGSEA. V lost 4 bases to trimming and J lost 5 bases, with 11 bases between them.

The chain links TRBV10-3 to TRBJ2-1; TRBD2 might be the D (5 bases). V dropped 0 bases and J dropped 7 bases, with 19 bases sitting between them. Per the germline V gene, CDR1 is ENHRY and CDR2 is SYGVKD. This CDR3 is built from 17 residues. CDR3 sequence reads: CAISESNSARTGNEQFF. CDR3 in DNA: TGTGCCATCAGTGAGTCGAATAGCGCCCGCACCGGGAATGAGCAGTTCTTC.

This clone was counted a single time. The chain is built from TRBV28 and TRBJ2-7, with unresolved D. CDR3 length: 14 amino acids. V was trimmed by 3 bases and J by 1 base, leaving 10 bases between them. The germline V gene encodes CDR1 MDHEN and CDR2 SYDVKM. This chain's CDR3 is CASSFFSGSYEQYF. The CDR3 coding sequence is TGTGCCAGCAGTTTCTTTTCCGGGTCCTACGAGCAGTACTTC.

The V gene is TRBV7-3, the J gene TRBJ2-7; TRBD1 is a possible D gene (6 bases). The V gene lost 5 bases and the J gene lost 4 bases, with 18 bases spanning the gap. This CDR3 has 15 amino acids. The V gene's germline CDR1 is SGHTA and CDR2 FQGTGA. In DNA form, the CDR3 reads TGTGCCAGCAGCCCCGCGGCAGGGGCTATTTACGAGCAGTACTTC. Its translation is CASSPAAGAIYEQYF.

This chain uses TRBV7-3 with TRBJ2-2; 12 bases map to TRBD1. J gave up 7 bases and V 5 bases, and 17 bases lay outside the gene matches. Germline V gives CDR1 SGHTA, CDR2 FQGTGA. The CDR3 is 19 residues long. CDR3 sequence: CASSPHKEGQGALGGELFF. CDR3 nucleotides: TGTGCCAGCAGCCCTCATAAGGAGGGACAGGGGGCGCTTGGCGGGGAGCTGTTTTTT. The variable domain in full, with the rest retrieved from reference TRBV7-3 and TRBJ2-2, is GAGVSQTPSNKVTEKGKYVELRCDPISGHTALYWYRQSLGQGPEFLIYFQGTGAADDSGLPNDRFFAVRPEGSVSTLKIQRTERGDSAVYLCASSPHKEGQGALGGELFFGEGSRLTVL.